The 27 T cell receptor beta chains below were found in one sample sequenced in a study of T cell responses to AZD1222 COVID-19 vaccine. Profiled with immunoSEQ multiplex PCR; TCRdb holds only in-frame clones, not every one. Here the sample spans about 200,000 clones, roughly 92% being singletons. Sample: peripheral blood, taken 28 days after the second AZD1222 dose. These receptors were obtained from an adult who received the AZD1222 COVID-19 vaccine.

The gene calls are TRBV11-2 and TRBJ1-2; D ambiguous. Germline V gene sequence: CDR1 SGHAT, CDR2 FQNNGV. The CDR3 runs to 14 residues. V dropped 3 bases and J dropped 6 bases, with 14 bases sitting between them. The CDR3 coding sequence is TGTGCCAGCAGCTTCGGGGTAGTCGGCAATGGCTACACCTTC. Encoded protein: CASSFGVVGNGYTF.

The chain couples TRBV6-2 or TRBV6-3 to TRBJ1-5; D is unresolved. The V gene lost 0 bases and the J gene lost 2 bases, with 11 bases spanning the gap. This CDR3 is built from 16 residues. From germline, CDR1 is MNHEY and CDR2 SVGEGT. The CDR3 DNA reads as TGTGCCAGCAGTTACTCGTTCCGGTCAGGCAATCAGCCCCAGCATTTT. It is translated as CASSYSFRSGNQPQHF.

V and J are TRBV24-1 and TRBJ1-2, with a tentative D call TRBD1 (5 bases). Germline CDR1 is KGHDR and CDR2 is SFDVKD. The CDR3 sequence is 15 residues long. V lost 2 bases and J 3 bases, leaving 12 bases between the germline ends. This CDR3 is CATSDSDSLYYGYTF. CDR3 DNA: TGTGCCACCAGTGATTCCGACAGCCTTTACTATGGCTACACCTTC.

The chain links TRBV3-1 (or the pseudogene TRBV3-2) to TRBJ2-1, with D perhaps being TRBD1 or TRBD2 (6 bases each). Trimming shortened V by 3 bases and J by 5 bases, and 14 bases separated the two germline ends. The CDR3 covers 15 residues. Germline values: CDR1 LGHDT, CDR2 YNNKEL (reference sequence). CDR3 residues: CASSQWGARNNEQFF. The CDR3 region has the DNA TGTGCCAGCAGCCAGTGGGGGGCGCGGAACAATGAGCAGTTCTTC.

The chain joins TRBV12-5 to TRBJ1-4; D is perhaps TRBD1 (5 bases). Germline V gene sequence: CDR1 LGHNT, CDR2 FRNRAP. This CDR3 is built from 20 residues. Trimming cost V 0 bases and J 0 bases, with 20 bases left between them. The CDR3 coding sequence is TGTGCTAGTGGTTTGGTACGGCGAGGGGTTTTTTTGGCAACTAATGAAAAACTGTTTTTT. Translation gives CASGLVRRGVFLATNEKLFF.

The rearrangement uses TRBV9 and TRBJ1-1; D is undetermined. Germline loops: CDR1 SGDLS, CDR2 YYNGEE. The CDR3 has 17 amino acids. The germline V and J ends were trimmed by 0 bases and 5 bases, with 20 bases remaining between them. In DNA form, the CDR3 reads TGTGCCAGCAGCGTAGGTGCCCCGGTGCGGGGAAGAACTGAAGCTTTCTTT. It codes for CASSVGAPVRGRTEAFF.

This clone was found once. The chain links TRBV10-3 to TRBJ2-5; D is undetermined. Germline CDR1 is ENHRY and CDR2 is SYGVKD. CDR3 length: 12 amino acids. The V end was cut by 0 bases, the J end by 7 bases, with 6 bases between. CDR3 coding DNA: TGTGCCATCAGTGAGTCATTAGCGACCCAGTACTTC. This codes for CAISESLATQYF.

V usage is TRBV28 and J usage is TRBJ2-7; possibly TRBD1 for D (5 bases). V was clipped by 3 bases and J by 4 bases, with 10 bases between them. The CDR3 is made up of 13 amino acids. The germline V gene has CDR1 MDHEN and CDR2 SYDVKM. CDR3 loop: CASSLGQQYEQYF. The CDR3 DNA sequence: TGTGCCAGCAGTTTGGGGCAACAGTACGAGCAGTACTTC.

The V gene is TRBV12-3 or TRBV12-4, the J gene TRBJ2-7, with a possible D match to TRBD2 (6 bases). This CDR3 has 13 amino acids. Between the trimmed V and J ends, which lost 5 bases and 3 bases, there was a span of 11 bases. CDR3 sequence: CASSLSGVYEQYF. The CDR3 DNA reads as TGTGCCAGCAGTCTCTCGGGGGTCTACGAGCAGTACTTC.

J is TRBJ2-1 and V is TRBV11-3, with TRBD1 matching 8 bases. V trimming: 1 base; J trimming: 5 bases; junction bases outside the gene matches: 4. Germline values: CDR1 SGHNT, CDR2 YENEEA. CDR3 length: 15 residues. CDR3 amino acids: CASSLARGQDNEQFF. The CDR3 coding sequence is TGTGCCAGCAGCTTAGCCAGGGGACAGGACAATGAGCAGTTCTTC.

The genes are TRBV18 and TRBJ2-1, with TRBD1 matching over 11 bases. CDR3 length: 14 residues. V trimming: 3 bases; J trimming: 7 bases; junction bases outside the gene matches: 2. Germline V gives CDR1 KGHSH, CDR2 LQKENI. The chain's CDR3 is CASSPRDRGNEQFF. In DNA form, the CDR3 reads TGTGCCAGCTCACCCAGGGACAGGGGGAATGAGCAGTTCTTC.

The V call is TRBV4-1, the J call TRBJ2-3; 9 bases agree with TRBD2. The CDR3 has 17 amino acids. The ends lost 3 bases at V and 0 bases at J; junction bases unmatched: 7. The V gene's germline CDR1 is MGHRA and CDR2 YSYEKL. CDR3 in DNA: TGCGCCAGCAGCCACCTCGCTAGCGGGGCTAGCACAGATACGCAGTATTTT. Its translation: CASSHLASGASTDTQYF.

This clone was counted only a few times. The genes are TRBV28 and TRBJ1-1; D may be TRBD1 (5 bases). Trimming took 7 bases from V and 2 from J, leaving 17 bases between them. Looked up from germline, CDR1 is MDHEN and CDR2 is SYDVKM. The CDR3 covers 15 residues. CDR3 region: CASTLWGAVNTEAFF. CDR3 in DNA: TGTGCCAGCACCCTTTGGGGCGCAGTCAACACTGAAGCTTTCTTT. Complete variable domain (other parts from reference TRBV28 and TRBJ1-1): DVKVTQSSRYLVKRTGEKVFLECVQDMDHENMFWYRQDPGLGLRLIYFSYDVKMKEKGDIPEGYSVSREKKERFSLILESASTNQTSMYLCASTLWGAVNTEAFFGQGTRLTVV.

CDR3 in amino acids: CASSLGAGIGDYGYTF. The DNA for the CDR3 is TGTGCCAGCAGCTTGGGGGCAGGAATCGGGGACTATGGCTACACCTTC. The V call is TRBV5-5, the J call TRBJ1-2; D call uncertain. V was clipped by 0 bases and J by 3 bases, with 15 bases between them. CDR1 and CDR2 from the germline V gene are SGHKS and YYEKEE (reference sequence). The CDR3 runs 16 residues. Looking up the rest from reference TRBV5-5 and TRBJ1-2 gives the full variable domain: DAGVTQSPTHLIKTRGQQVTLRCSPISGHKSVSWYQQVLGQGPQFIFQYYEKEERGRGNFPDRFSARQFPNYSSELNVNALLLGDSALYLCASSLGAGIGDYGYTFGSGTRLTVV.

This rearrangement joins TRBV6-5 to TRBJ2-1; D perhaps matches TRBD1 (6 bases). The CDR3 has 15 amino acids. The germline CDR1 and CDR2 sequences are MNHEY and SVGAGI. Trimming shortened V by 2 bases and J by 3 bases, and 11 bases separated the two germline ends. CDR3 residues: CASSYGGTIYNEQFF. Written as DNA, the CDR3 is TGTGCCAGCAGTTACGGGGGCACGATCTACAATGAGCAGTTCTTC.

The DNA for the CDR3 is TGTGCCAGCAGTCCAGGGTTCACTGAAGCTTTCTTT. It translates to CASSPGFTEAFF. This chain links TRBV7-3 with TRBJ1-1, with D maybe TRBD1 (5 bases). The CDR3 sequence is 12 residues long. CDR1 is SGHTA, CDR2 FQGTGA, per germline. V was trimmed by 6 bases and J by 4 bases, leaving 9 bases between them.

V usage is TRBV6-5 and J usage is TRBJ1-4; perhaps TRBD1 as D (5 bases). Trimming shortened V by 10 bases and J by 4 bases, and 16 bases separated the two germline ends. The CDR3 consists of 14 residues. Per the germline V gene, CDR1 is MNHEY and CDR2 is SVGAGI. The CDR3 DNA follows: TGTGCCACCGGGCGGGGCCCACTTAATGAAAAACTGTTTTTT. It yields the protein CATGRGPLNEKLFF.

V usage is TRBV29-1 and J usage is TRBJ2-3, with no clear D. Trimming removed 3 bases at V and 4 bases at J, with 5 bases between. Germline V lookup: CDR1 SQVTM, CDR2 ANQGSEA. The CDR3 sequence is 11 residues long. The chain's CDR3 is CSVDVADTQYF. Here the CDR3 DNA reads TGCAGCGTTGACGTCGCAGATACGCAGTATTTT.

The chain links TRBV18 to TRBJ1-6; TRBD1 aligns across 8 bases. Losses at the gene ends were 3 bases for V and 10 bases for J; bases not matched to a gene: 11. This CDR3 has 16 residues. Germline CDR1 reads KGHSH; CDR2 reads LQKENI. The CDR3 region is CASSPTGGEIGSPLHF. CDR3 in DNA: TGTGCCAGCTCACCCACAGGGGGAGAGATAGGGTCACCCCTCCACTTT.

This sequence joins TRBV21-1 and TRBJ1-5. TRBV21-1 is termed a pseudogene. CDR3 length: 17 amino acids. CDR3 coding DNA: TGTGCCAGCAGCAAAGTGTCGTCAGATCAACTTAATCAGCCCCAGCATTTT. Encoded protein: CASSKVSSDQLNQPQHF.

This rearrangement joins TRBV7-2 to TRBJ1-1; tentatively, D is TRBD1 (5 bases). Germline CDR1 SGHTA, CDR2 FQGNSA. The V gene lost 5 bases and the J gene lost 3 bases, with 13 bases spanning the gap. The CDR3 has 14 residues. CDR3 coding DNA: TGTGCCAGCAGCCGGGGCGGGGGGTACACTGAAGCTTTCTTT. Amino acids: CASSRGGGYTEAFF.

The rearrangement uses TRBV6-2 or TRBV6-3 and TRBJ1-5; no clear D. The germline CDR1 and CDR2 sequences are MNHEY and SVGEGT. CDR3 length: 15 amino acids. V was trimmed by 4 bases and J by 0 bases, leaving 10 bases between them. Here the CDR3 reads CASSSPGGSNQPQHF. CDR3 coding DNA: TGTGCCAGCAGTTCCCCGGGCGGTAGCAATCAGCCCCAGCATTTT.

The V gene is TRBV7-2, the J gene TRBJ1-5; D is unclear. Trimming removed 3 bases at V and 0 bases at J, with 9 bases between. Germline CDR1 and CDR2: SGHTA and FQGNSA. The CDR3 loop spans 15 amino acids. The chain's CDR3 is CASSFTDYSNQPQHF. For the CDR3, the DNA is TGTGCCAGCAGCTTCACAGACTATAGCAATCAGCCCCAGCATTTT.

The chain couples TRBV9 to TRBJ2-3; D is uncertain. Deletions cut 3 bases from V and 4 bases from J, with 12 bases between. The CDR3 length is 14 residues. Germline values: CDR1 SGDLS, CDR2 YYNGEE. CDR3 in amino acids: CASSGVVGPDTQYF. CDR3 sequence (DNA): TGTGCCAGCAGCGGCGTTGTGGGCCCAGATACGCAGTATTTT. The full variable domain, with the rest looked up from reference TRBV9 and TRBJ2-3, is DSGVTQTPKHLITATGQRVTLRCSPRSGDLSVYWYQQSLDQGLQFLIQYYNGEERAKGNILERFSAQQFPDLHSELNLSSLELGDSALYFCASSGVVGPDTQYFGPGTRLTVL.

In DNA, the CDR3 is TGTGCCAGCAGCATTCCCGGTAATTCACCCCTCCACTTT. This encodes CASSIPGNSPLHF. The chain couples TRBV12-3 or TRBV12-4 to TRBJ1-6; unclear D gene. V dropped 6 bases and J dropped 6 bases, with 9 bases sitting between them. The CDR3 is made up of 13 amino acids.

The V call is TRBV5-6, the J call TRBJ1-1, with unresolved D. The V gene lost 0 bases and the J gene lost 6 bases, with 12 bases spanning the gap. Germline CDR1 SGHDT, CDR2 YYEEEE. The CDR3 length is 14 residues. The CDR3, as DNA: TGTGCCAGCAGCTTGGGAGGGTTCGTCGCTGAAGCTTTCTTT. Protein product: CASSLGGFVAEAFF.

This clone was observed once. The chain is built from TRBV7-8 and TRBJ2-1; 11 bases agree with TRBD1. Looked up from germline, CDR1 is SGHVS and CDR2 is FQNEAQ. CDR3 length: 18 amino acids. With 6 bases clipped from V and 3 bases from J, the junction kept 13 bases outside the gene matches. The CDR3 loop reads CASSSAPPGTGGYNEQFF. In DNA form, the CDR3 reads TGTGCCAGCAGTTCCGCCCCTCCCGGGACAGGGGGCTACAATGAGCAGTTCTTC.